The clone carrying this T cell receptor (beta chain) came up a few times. Its antigen is as yet unknown. The record originates from a study of glioma-infiltrating T cells. Using RNA template, CDR3s of TCR alpha and beta were amplified with iRepertoire arm-PCR. TCRdb analysed the multiplex PCR reads with MiXCR anew, one entry per CDR3 protein. Counted here are 93,000 or so distinct CDR3 sequences, around 31% occurring once; the ten biggest clones make up less than 55%. Between the trimmed V and J ends, which lost 4 bases and 10 bases, there was a span of 10 bases. The germline CDR1 and CDR2 sequences are LGHDT and YNNKEL (reference sequence). The CDR3 is 11 residues long. Broader study findings: Only very few CDR3 sequences appeared in both tissue and blood.

The TCR sequence derives from a human donor with low-grade glioma or glioblastoma, undergoing nonglioma brain surgery, or in good health (not recorded which). The sequencing input was glioma tissue, nonneoplastic brain tissue, or PBMCs (not recorded which). The genes are TRBV3-1 and TRBJ1-2, with D possibly TRBD1 on 5 matching bases. The chain's CDR3 is CASSRRQNYTF. CDR3 DNA sequence: TGTGCCAGCAGCCGTCGACAGAACTACACCTTC.